This T cell receptor beta chain was documented in a study of type 1 regulatory T cells. Study in general: This in vitro CD4 product, T-allo10, is enriched for Tr1 cells and alloantigen-specific.

The trim removed 4 bases at V and 3 bases at J, leaving 7 bases unmatched. This CDR3 has 15 residues. From germline, CDR1 is SEHNR and CDR2 FQNEAQ (reference sequence). In TCRdb, the reads were re-called with MiXCR into one record per CDR3 protein. The profile shows more than 20,000 distinct CDR3 sequences, 72% of them singletons. T-allo10 cells from the graft donor were described as anergic, host-alloantigen-specific, and alloantigen-specific suppressors. A note on this clonotype: The antigen is undetermined.

The TCR originated in a human donor in good health. The source material was cultured T cells, either the whole culture or a sorted T cell fraction (not recorded which). Regarding subset: Tr1-enriched cell product generated in vitro against host alloantigens. V usage is TRBV7-9 and J usage is TRBJ2-3, with 7 bases aligning to TRBD2. This CDR3 is CASSYTAGVTDTQYF. CDR3 sequence (DNA): TGTGCCAGCAGCTACACGGCGGGGGTGACAGATACGCAGTATTTT.